The clone carrying this T cell receptor (beta chain) was recorded only once. These data originate in a study of shared T cell receptors in the human thymus. Method: immunoSEQ multiplex PCR; TCRdb's copy keeps in-frame clones and lacks some. Of 630,000 or so clones in the sample, more than 70% are singletons; the top ten hold 0.0094%. The V and J ends lost 5 bases and 0 bases, in that order; junction bases with no gene match: 4. The CDR3 contains 16 residues. Germline loops: CDR1 SEHNR, CDR2 FQNEAQ (reference sequence). The sample was also linked to a second study, of human thymus T cells.

The chain carries TRBV7-9 and TRBJ2-1, with 10 bases identical to TRBD2. The TCR was taken from a boy younger than two with a congenital heart defect. The sample taken for sequencing was thymocytes. CDR3 sequence reads: CASSVLAGSSYNEQFF. The CDR3 coding sequence is TGTGCCAGCAGCGTACTAGCGGGGAGCTCCTACAATGAGCAGTTCTTC.